A single sample gave rise to the 24 T cell receptor beta chains below, sequenced in a study of shared clonotypes between healthy human individuals. Using immunoSEQ multiplex PCR, the repertoire was profiled, and TCRdb retains in-frame clones only, with some absent. The repertoire includes roughly 1,500,000 clones, 95% to 99% of them detected once, and approximately 0.44% sits in the top ten. The sequencing sample was made of naive CD4+ T cells sorted from blood. As to subset: CD45RA+ positively selected. The receptors shown here come from a man aged 30 to 45 in good health.

The chain has TRBV18 and TRBJ2-5, with TRBD1 as a possible D gene (6 bases). V was pared by 6 bases and J by 2 bases, with 10 bases between. The CDR3 extends over 13 amino acids. Per germline, CDR1 KGHSH and CDR2 LQKENI. CDR3 nucleotide sequence: TGTGCCAGCTCTCTACAGGGACAAGAGACCCAGTACTTC. Its protein is CASSLQGQETQYF. The whole variable domain, remainder taken from reference TRBV18 and TRBJ2-5, is NAGVMQNPRHLVRRRGQEARLRCSPMKGHSHVYWYRQLPEEGLKFMVYLQKENIIDESGMPKERFSAEFPKEGPSILRIQQVVRGDSAAYFCASSLQGQETQYFGPGTRLLVL.

The rearrangement uses TRBV2 and TRBJ2-3; D perhaps matches TRBD2 (5 bases). This CDR3 is 15 amino acids long. Trimming pared 3 bases from V and 4 bases from J, leaving 14 bases between. Germline V gives CDR1 SNHLY, CDR2 FYNNEI. The CDR3 sequence: CASSELGGRADTQYF. The CDR3 DNA reads as TGTGCCAGCAGTGAGCTCGGCGGGCGCGCAGATACGCAGTATTTT.

The chain joins TRBV29-1 to TRBJ2-2; possible D gene TRBD2, 6 bases. The germline V gene has CDR1 SQVTM and CDR2 ANQGSEA. The V gene lost 7 bases and the J gene lost 1 base, with 16 bases spanning the gap. The CDR3 has 15 residues. CDR3 amino acids: CSGAGSRGNTGELFF. The CDR3 nucleotides read TGCAGCGGGGCGGGATCGAGAGGGAACACCGGGGAGCTGTTTTTT.

V and J are TRBV4-2 and TRBJ2-1, with 8 bases fitting TRBD2. The CDR3 runs 16 residues. The V and J ends lost 4 bases and 4 bases, in that order; junction bases with no gene match: 9. Per the germline V gene, CDR1 is LGHNA and CDR2 is YNFKEQ. The CDR3 DNA reads TGTGCCAGCAGCCGTCTAGCGGGCGCCTTTTACAATGAGCAGTTCTTC. Its translation is CASSRLAGAFYNEQFF.

The CDR3 spells CASRGIGSTDTQYF. CDR3 nucleotides: TGCGCCAGCAGGGGTATAGGGAGCACAGATACGCAGTATTTT. This chain links TRBV5-1 with TRBJ2-3, with D unresolved. With 5 bases removed from V and 0 bases from J, the gap between germline ends came to 10 bases. Germline V gene sequence: CDR1 SGHRS, CDR2 YFSETQ. This CDR3 spans 14 amino acids.

This clone appeared once. The rearrangement joins TRBV4-3 to TRBJ2-5; tentatively, D is TRBD1 (5 bases). Trimming took off 0 bases at V and 2 bases at J, with 13 bases between the two ends. The CDR3 spans 16 residues. Germline CDR1 reads LGHNA; CDR2 reads YSLEER. CDR3 loop: CASSQDARGRQETQYF. The CDR3 region has the DNA TGCGCCAGCAGCCAAGATGCAAGGGGCAGGCAAGAGACCCAGTACTTC.

V usage is TRBV11-2 and J usage is TRBJ1-3; D is unresolved. Trimming removed 5 bases from V and 0 bases from J, with 20 bases in between. The CDR3 length is 18 residues. Germline values: CDR1 SGHAT, CDR2 FQNNGV. DNA for the CDR3: TGTGCCAGCAGCCCGAACCTACTTGGCCGGACCTCTGGAAACACCATATATTTT. Protein sequence: CASSPNLLGRTSGNTIYF. The full variable domain, in which reference TRBV11-2 and TRBJ1-3 provide the parts outside the CDR3, is EAGVAQSPRYKIIEKRQSVAFWCNPISGHATLYWYQQILGQGPKLLIQFQNNGVVDDSQLPKDRFSAERLKGVDSTLKIQPAKLEDSAVYLCASSPNLLGRTSGNTIYFGEGSWLTVV.

CDR3 protein: CASRPVGVAGGPYNEQFF. CDR3 DNA: TGTGCCAGCAGACCCGTCGGGGTAGCGGGAGGACCCTACAATGAGCAGTTCTTC. The chain is built from TRBV7-3 and TRBJ2-1; 10 positions agree with TRBD2. Germline CDR1 reads SGHTA; CDR2 reads FQGTGA. With 6 bases clipped from V and 2 bases from J, the junction kept 13 bases outside the gene matches. The CDR3 covers 18 residues.

The rearrangement uses TRBV5-8 and TRBJ2-7, with a weak D call TRBD2 (6 bases). Germline CDR1 is SGHTS and CDR2 is YDEGEE. CDR3 length equals 14 residues. Trimming cost V 3 bases and J 0 bases, with 10 bases left between them. CDR3 nucleotide sequence: TGTGCCAGCAGCTGGGGACTTCGCTCCTACGAGCAGTACTTC. This codes for CASSWGLRSYEQYF.

The V call is TRBV13, the J call TRBJ1-2; 9 bases agree with TRBD1. The V and J ends lost 5 bases and 6 bases, in that order; junction bases with no gene match: 4. CDR3 length: 13 amino acids. Germline CDR1 reads PRHDT; CDR2 reads FYEKMQ (reference sequence). The CDR3, as DNA: TGTGCCAGCAGCCACGGGACAGGGAATGGCTACACCTTC. It is translated as CASSHGTGNGYTF.

With respect to this clone: The junction does not match germline at one end; this may be a read error. This chain connects TRBV7-7 to TRBJ2-5; D is undetermined. Germline V gene data show CDR1 as SSHAT and CDR2 as FNYEAQ (reference sequence). This CDR3 has 15 residues. CDR3 loop: CASSREGSPQETQYF. The DNA of the CDR3 is TGTGCTAGCAGTCGAGAAGGGTCTCCCCAAGAGACCCAGTACTTC.

The chain has TRBV11-2 and TRBJ1-2; D gene uncertain. Germline assignment: CDR1 SGHAT and CDR2 FQNNGV. The CDR3 covers 13 residues. Trimming took 5 bases from V and 7 from J, leaving 14 bases between them. The CDR3 reads CASSVARPGGYTF. In nucleotides, the CDR3 is TGTGCCAGCAGCGTGGCTCGTCCGGGTGGCTACACCTTC.

There are a few counts of this clone. V gene TRBV19 combines with J gene TRBJ1-2, with D possibly TRBD1 on 5 matching bases. CDR1 and CDR2 (germline): LNHDA, SQIVND (reference sequence). This CDR3 is 13 amino acids long. Trimming removed 3 bases at V and 8 bases at J, with 13 bases between. The CDR3 DNA follows: TGTGCCAGTAGTATCGGGTCAGGGTTGGGCTACACCTTC. Translating gives CASSIGSGLGYTF.

V usage is TRBV28 and J usage is TRBJ2-2, with D perhaps matching TRBD1 (5 bases). Germline V lookup: CDR1 MDHEN, CDR2 SYDVKM. The V gene lost 3 bases and the J gene lost 3 bases, with 11 bases spanning the gap. This CDR3 is built from 15 residues. The CDR3 region has the DNA TGTGCCAGCAGTTTCGGAGACAGAGACACCGGGGAGCTGTTTTTT. Protein sequence: CASSFGDRDTGELFF. The full variable domain, its missing parts supplied by reference TRBV28 and TRBJ2-2, is DVKVTQSSRYLVKRTGEKVFLECVQDMDHENMFWYRQDPGLGLRLIYFSYDVKMKEKGDIPEGYSVSREKKERFSLILESASTNQTSMYLCASSFGDRDTGELFFGEGSRLTVL.

The V call is TRBV7-9, the J call TRBJ2-3, with D unclear. V lost 1 base and J 8 bases, leaving 7 bases between the germline ends. Germline CDR1 and CDR2: SEHNR and FQNEAQ (reference sequence). CDR3 size: 12 residues. The CDR3, as DNA: TGTGCCAGCAGCTTAGAGCATCCTACGCAGTATTTT. The encoded protein is CASSLEHPTQYF.

The V and J genes are TRBV7-6 and TRBJ2-1, with D possibly being TRBD1 (6 bases). The CDR3 runs to 14 residues. Trimming cost V 8 bases and J 0 bases, with 11 bases left between them. Germline values: CDR1 SGHVS, CDR2 FNYEAQ. CDR3 coding DNA: TGTGCCAGCGCCAACAGGGACTCCTACAATGAGCAGTTCTTC. Protein: CASANRDSYNEQFF.

V and J are TRBV7-2 and TRBJ2-5, with 8 bases lining up with TRBD2. This CDR3 spans 15 amino acids. Trimming took 1 base from V and 4 from J; bases not matched to a gene: 5. CDR1 SGHTA and CDR2 FQGNSA come from the germline V gene. This CDR3 is CASSLGAGGAETQYF. The CDR3 nucleotides read TGTGCCAGCAGCTTAGGGGCGGGAGGCGCAGAGACCCAGTACTTC.

This chain uses TRBV6-5 with TRBJ1-2; a weak D match, TRBD1 (5 bases). V shed 2 bases and J shed 7 bases, with 11 bases lying between them. Germline CDR1 MNHEY, CDR2 SVGAGI. This CDR3 region has 13 residues. Here the CDR3 reads CASSYPGTTGYTF. The CDR3 bases are TGTGCCAGCAGTTACCCCGGGACGACTGGCTACACCTTC.

The chain has TRBV5-4 and TRBJ2-3; D not resolved. Trimming took 4 bases from V and 6 from J, leaving 15 bases between them. The CDR3 length is 14 residues. Per the germline V gene, CDR1 is SGHNT and CDR2 is YYREEE (reference sequence). The CDR3 sequence is CASSRSSIEDTQYF. CDR3 sequence (DNA): TGTGCCAGCAGCCGGTCCTCCATTGAGGATACGCAGTATTTT.

The gene calls are TRBV19 and TRBJ1-2, with D hard to call. Germline CDR1 and CDR2: LNHDA and SQIVND (reference sequence). This CDR3 is 14 amino acids long. The V gene lost 7 bases and the J gene lost 2 bases, with 14 bases spanning the gap. CDR3 in amino acids: CASNWGGANYGYTF. The CDR3 nucleotides are TGTGCCAGTAACTGGGGTGGAGCAAACTATGGCTACACCTTC.

Turning to this clone: This specimen includes other DNA sequences encoding the same CDR3. The chain combines TRBV5-1 with TRBJ2-7, with a tentative D call TRBD2 (5 bases). The V gene lost 2 bases and the J gene lost 3 bases, with 9 bases spanning the gap. The CDR3 is 13 amino acids. Germline assignment: CDR1 SGHRS and CDR2 YFSETQ. The CDR3 reads CASSFGAGYEQYF. CDR3 coding DNA: TGCGCCAGCAGCTTTGGTGCGGGCTACGAGCAGTACTTC. Filled out from reference TRBV5-1 and TRBJ2-7, the complete variable domain reads KAGVTQTPRYLIKTRGQQVTLSCSPISGHRSVSWYQQTPGQGLQFLFEYFSETQRNKGNFPGRFSGRQFSNSRSEMNVSTLELGDSALYLCASSFGAGYEQYFGPGTRLTVT.

CDR3 sequence reads: CASSEALQGTEAFF. The CDR3 DNA follows: TGTGCCAGCAGTGAAGCGCTTCAGGGAACTGAAGCTTTCTTT. V and J are TRBV2 and TRBJ1-1; TRBD1 might be the D (5 bases). V lost 0 bases, J lost 5 bases, and 10 bases lay in between. The V gene's germline CDR1 is SNHLY and CDR2 FYNNEI. This CDR3 comprises 14 residues.

The chain employs TRBV2 and TRBJ2-3; D gene uncertain. The germline V and J ends were trimmed by 6 bases and 1 base, with 8 bases remaining between them. The CDR3 contains 13 residues. CDR1 and CDR2 from the germline V gene are SNHLY and FYNNEI. The CDR3 nucleotides are TGTGCCAGCAGGGCAGACGGCACAGATACGCAGTATTTT. It is translated as CASRADGTDTQYF.

The CDR3 is CASSHKSGGRGNEKLFF. CDR3 sequence (DNA): TGTGCCAGCAGTCATAAATCGGGTGGACGGGGAAATGAAAAACTGTTTTTT. The chain is built from TRBV2 and TRBJ1-4; D uncertain. The V end was cut by 5 bases, the J end by 5 bases, with 21 bases between. The V gene's germline CDR1 is SNHLY and CDR2 FYNNEI. There are 17 residues in the CDR3. The whole variable domain, filled in from reference TRBV2 and TRBJ1-4, reads EPEVTQTPSHQVTQMGQEVILRCVPISNHLYFYWYRQILGQKVEFLVSFYNNEISEKSEIFDDQFSVERPDGSNFTLKIRSTKLEDSAMYFCASSHKSGGRGNEKLFFGSGTQLSVL.